One T cell receptor beta chain is described in this entry. Clones were sequenced by immunoSEQ multiplex PCR, and TCRdb holds only the in-frame ones, with some missing. The top ten hold about 0.21% of the sample, which has over 75,000 clones, about 94% seen once. The data were obtained in a study of technical replicates of blood from a few donors. With 4 bases removed from V and 5 bases from J, the gap between germline ends came to 15 bases. This CDR3 is 15 amino acids long. Germline CDR1 reads SGDLS; CDR2 reads YYNGEE. The sample consisted of T cells isolated from PBMCs. The sequence came from a human donor in good health. The chain has TRBV9 and TRBJ2-2; D perhaps matches TRBD2 (6 bases). The CDR3 bases are TGTGCCAGCAGCTTTAGACTAGTTCCAACCGGGGAGCTGTTTTTT. Protein sequence: CASSFRLVPTGELFF.